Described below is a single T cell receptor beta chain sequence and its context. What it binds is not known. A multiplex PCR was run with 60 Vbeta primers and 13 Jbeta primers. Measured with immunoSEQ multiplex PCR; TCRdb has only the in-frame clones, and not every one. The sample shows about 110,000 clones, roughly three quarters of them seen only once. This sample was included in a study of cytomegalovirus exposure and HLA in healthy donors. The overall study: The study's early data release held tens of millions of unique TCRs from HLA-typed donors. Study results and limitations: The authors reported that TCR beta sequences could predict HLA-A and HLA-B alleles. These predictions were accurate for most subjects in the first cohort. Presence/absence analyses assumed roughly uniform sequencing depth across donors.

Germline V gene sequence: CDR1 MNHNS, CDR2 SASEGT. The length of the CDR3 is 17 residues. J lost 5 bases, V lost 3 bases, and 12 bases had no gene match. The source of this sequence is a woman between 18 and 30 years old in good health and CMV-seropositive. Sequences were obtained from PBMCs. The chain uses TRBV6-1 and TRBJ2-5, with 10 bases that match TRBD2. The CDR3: CASSDEASGSDVETQYF. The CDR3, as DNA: TGTGCCAGCAGTGATGAGGCTAGCGGGAGCGACGTGGAGACCCAGTACTTC.